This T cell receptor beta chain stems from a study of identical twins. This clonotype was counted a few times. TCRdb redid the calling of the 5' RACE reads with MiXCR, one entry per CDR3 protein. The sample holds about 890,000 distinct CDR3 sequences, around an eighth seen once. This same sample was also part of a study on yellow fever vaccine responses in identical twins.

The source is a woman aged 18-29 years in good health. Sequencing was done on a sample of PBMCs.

CDR3 sequence (DNA): TGCGCCAGCAGCTTGCTTGGACCCCAAGAGACCCAGTACTTC. It encodes CASSLLGPQETQYF. The chain has TRBV5-1 and TRBJ2-5, with no clear D. V lost 1 base and J 1 base, leaving 8 bases between the germline ends. The CDR3 contains 14 residues. Germline CDR1 is SGHRS and CDR2 is YFSETQ. Filled out from reference TRBV5-1 and TRBJ2-5, the complete variable domain reads KAGVTQTPRYLIKTRGQQVTLSCSPISGHRSVSWYQQTPGQGLQFLFEYFSETQRNKGNFPGRFSGRQFSNSRSEMNVSTLELGDSALYLCASSLLGPQETQYFGPGTRLLVL.